These 19 T cell receptor beta chains came from one sample sequenced in a study of shared clonotypes between healthy human individuals. The method was immunoSEQ multiplex PCR; TCRdb's version includes in-frame clones alone and lacks a portion of them. This sample has around 1.1 million clones; around three quarters occur once, and the top ten carry 0.89%. The sample taken for sequencing was memory CD4+ T cells from PBMCs. Subset of the sample: CD45RA-negative fraction. Receptors were obtained from a man aged 18 to 35 in good health. Some clones in this sample may be carry-over from other donors' samples.

The chain combines TRBV2 with TRBJ2-1; possible D gene TRBD1, 7 bases. The CDR3 spans 13 residues. Trimming took off 6 bases at V and 5 bases at J, with 11 bases between the two ends. In germline, CDR1 is SNHLY, CDR2 FYNNEI. In DNA form, the CDR3 reads TGTGCCAGCAGGCGGGACAGAGACAATGAGCAGTTCTTC. It specifies CASRRDRDNEQFF. Using reference TRBV2 and TRBJ2-1 for the parts outside the CDR3, the full variable domain is EPEVTQTPSHQVTQMGQEVILRCVPISNHLYFYWYRQILGQKVEFLVSFYNNEISEKSEIFDDQFSVERPDGSNFTLKIRSTKLEDSAMYFCASRRDRDNEQFFGPGTRLTVL.

This clone has just a few counts. The chain links TRBV5-1 to TRBJ2-7; TRBD2 might be the D (6 bases). Germline V gene sequence: CDR1 SGHRS, CDR2 YFSETQ. The CDR3 is 14 amino acids. Trimming removed 2 bases from V and 2 bases from J, with 11 bases in between. The CDR3 sequence is CASSFASETYEQYF. The CDR3 DNA reads TGCGCCAGCAGCTTTGCTAGCGAGACCTACGAGCAGTACTTC. The entire variable domain, with the rest obtained from reference TRBV5-1 and TRBJ2-7, is as follows: KAGVTQTPRYLIKTRGQQVTLSCSPISGHRSVSWYQQTPGQGLQFLFEYFSETQRNKGNFPGRFSGRQFSNSRSEMNVSTLELGDSALYLCASSFASETYEQYFGPGTRLTVT.

V is TRBV5-1 and J is TRBJ1-1; possibly TRBD1 for D (6 bases). Deletions cut 4 bases from V and 4 bases from J, with 11 bases between. The CDR3 runs to 13 residues. Germline CDR1 and CDR2: SGHRS and YFSETQ. Written as DNA, the CDR3 is TGCGCCAGCAGCCCCTGGACAGCCACTGAAGCTTTCTTT. Translated, it gives CASSPWTATEAFF.

The chain carries TRBV7-9 and TRBJ2-6, with unresolved D. The CDR3 length is 15 residues. Trimming shortened V by 1 base and J by 2 bases, and 6 bases separated the two germline ends. Germline values: CDR1 SEHNR, CDR2 FQNEAQ (reference sequence). CDR3 loop: CASSLVPAGANVLTF. In nucleotides, the CDR3 is TGTGCCAGCAGCTTAGTGCCCGCTGGGGCCAACGTCCTGACTTTC.

The chain couples TRBV15 to TRBJ2-1, with unresolved D. The germline V and J ends were trimmed by 1 base and 1 base, with 11 bases remaining between them. CDR3 length: 16 residues. The germline CDR1 and CDR2 sequences are LNHNV and YYDKDF (reference sequence). The CDR3 loop is CATSRAPRQSYNEQFF. The CDR3 DNA reads as TGTGCCACCAGCAGAGCTCCGAGACAATCCTACAATGAGCAGTTCTTC.

This chain links TRBV7-4 with TRBJ2-1, with no clear D. CDR1 and CDR2 from the germline V gene are SGHVT and SQSDAQ. Trimming shortened V by 2 bases and J by 9 bases, and 11 bases separated the two germline ends. The CDR3 length is 13 residues. For the CDR3, the DNA is TGTGCCAGCAGCTTAACACAGTCAGGTGAGCAGTTCTTC. This translates into CASSLTQSGEQFF.

The chain employs TRBV18 and TRBJ1-3; D remains unclear. V lost 2 bases and J 1 base, leaving 12 bases between the germline ends. The germline CDR1 and CDR2 sequences are KGHSH and LQKENI. CDR3 size: 16 residues. CDR3 nucleotides: TGTGCCAGCTCACCAACGACGGGCGAGTCTGGAAACACCATATATTTT. It is translated as CASSPTTGESGNTIYF.

This clone was observed a handful of times. The chain combines TRBV30 with TRBJ2-1; D remains unclear. This CDR3 has 12 amino acids. Germline loops: CDR1 GTSNPN, CDR2 SVGIG (reference sequence). V lost 4 bases, J lost 3 bases, and 7 bases lay in between. The CDR3 reads CAWKRDYNEQFF. The CDR3 DNA is TGTGCCTGGAAACGAGACTACAATGAGCAGTTCTTC.

CDR3: CAWRLGLAGGSYERQYF. DNA for the CDR3: TGTGCCTGGAGATTAGGCCTAGCGGGCGGGTCCTACGAGAGGCAGTACTTC. The chain has TRBV30 and TRBJ2-7; 8 bases line up with TRBD2. The CDR3 loop spans 17 amino acids. With 3 bases clipped from V and 9 bases from J, the junction kept 22 bases outside the gene matches. Looked up from germline, CDR1 is GTSNPN and CDR2 is SVGIG (reference sequence).

CDR3 sequence: CASSKARRYEKLFF. The DNA of the CDR3 is TGTGCCAGCAGCAAAGCGCGGCGCTATGAAAAACTGTTTTTT. The chain couples TRBV21-1 to TRBJ1-4. TRBV21-1 represents a pseudogene. CDR3 size: 14 residues.

This clone was seen a single time. The rearrangement uses TRBV7-9 and TRBJ1-2, with D tentatively TRBD1 (5 bases). The length of the CDR3 is 14 residues. V was trimmed by 5 bases and J by 4 bases, leaving 14 bases between them. Germline V gives CDR1 SEHNR, CDR2 FQNEAQ (reference sequence). Here the CDR3 DNA reads TGTGCCAGCAGCCCCCGGGGGTCTTCCTATGGCTACACCTTC. This codes for CASSPRGSSYGYTF.

This clone appeared a single time. The chain links TRBV15 to TRBJ1-5; 8 bases are shared with TRBD1. V was clipped by 6 bases and J by 2 bases; unmatched bases: 6. Per germline, CDR1 LNHNV and CDR2 YYDKDF (reference sequence). The CDR3 consists of 15 residues. CDR3 in DNA: TGTGCCACCAGGACCCCGGACAGGGGCAATCAGCCCCAGCATTTT. It yields the protein CATRTPDRGNQPQHF.

The rearrangement links TRBV6-1 to TRBJ1-5, with 7 bases that match TRBD1. The CDR3 sequence is 16 residues long. Germline CDR1 and CDR2: MNHNS and SASEGT. J gave up 2 bases and V 1 base, and 5 bases lay outside the gene matches. Written as DNA, the CDR3 is TGTGCCAGCAGTGAAGATACAGGGGTGCGCAATCAGCCCCAGCATTTT. Translated, it gives CASSEDTGVRNQPQHF.

CDR3: CASSLVDEQYF. In DNA form, the CDR3 reads TGTGCCAGCAGTTTAGTCGACGAGCAGTACTTC. The chain carries TRBV28 and TRBJ2-7; D is ambiguous. The CDR3 has 11 amino acids. In germline, CDR1 is MDHEN, CDR2 SYDVKM. The ends were cut back, 2 bases at V and 5 bases at J, with 4 bases in the middle.

DNA for the CDR3: TGTGCCAGCTCACTAACCGACAGGGACACTGAAGCTTTCTTT. The encoded protein is CASSLTDRDTEAFF. The chain carries TRBV18 and TRBJ1-1; 7 bases match TRBD1. CDR1 and CDR2 from the germline V gene are KGHSH and LQKENI. The trim removed 4 bases at V and 3 bases at J, leaving 5 bases unmatched. The length of the CDR3 is 14 residues.

V gene TRBV2 combines with J gene TRBJ2-3, with a tentative D call TRBD1 (6 bases). With 6 bases removed from V and 0 bases from J, the gap between germline ends came to 19 bases. The germline gives CDR1 SNHLY, CDR2 FYNNEI. There are 17 residues in the CDR3. The CDR3 bases are TGTGCCAGCAGGCCCTTCCGGACAGCCGATAGCACAGATACGCAGTATTTT. This sequence encodes CASRPFRTADSTDTQYF.

The chain combines TRBV4-2 with TRBJ2-5; D perhaps matches TRBD1 (6 bases). Trimming cost V 4 bases and J 5 bases, with 14 bases left between them. Germline CDR1 LGHNA, CDR2 YNFKEQ. This CDR3 region has 14 residues. The CDR3 nucleotides read TGTGCCAGCAGCCCGTGGGGGCTGGGGGAGACCCAGTACTTC. Protein product: CASSPWGLGETQYF.

This clone was detected ten times or more. The gene calls are TRBV14 and TRBJ2-7; unclear D gene. CDR3 length: 13 residues. V was trimmed by 5 bases and J by 9 bases, leaving 17 bases between them. The germline V gene has CDR1 SGHDN and CDR2 FVKESK. Here the CDR3 DNA reads TGTGCCAGCAGCGACGTAGCCGTTGGGCCGCAGTACTTC. Translated: CASSDVAVGPQYF.

The chain joins TRBV28 to TRBJ1-2; possibly TRBD1 for D (5 bases). Between the trimmed V and J ends, which lost 11 bases and 8 bases, there was a span of 15 bases. The CDR3 runs 11 residues. CDR1 and CDR2 from the germline V gene are MDHEN and SYDVKM. CDR3 coding DNA: TGTGCCGCGGGACCACCGGGGGGCTACACCTTC. This encodes CAAGPPGGYTF.